This T cell receptor beta chain was identified in a study of CD4 T cells in relation to SARS-CoV-2 and coronaviruses. Study-level background: ViraFEST: approximately 10-day antigen culture of PBMCs, then TCR beta CDR3 sequencing. The negative reference was HIV-1 Nef peptide pool or peptide-free culture. The HLA restriction of the shared crossreactive spike epitopes was mapped.

The CDR3 consists of 12 residues. The germline gives CDR1 WSHSY, CDR2 SAAADI. V was shortened by 4 bases and J by 4 bases, with 7 bases between the two germline ends. CD4+ T cells from unexposed donors were obtained before the COVID-19 pandemic (2011-2018). After about 10 days of culture, CD4+ T cells were isolated. Study-level findings and limits: SARS-CoV-2-driven expansion was significantly weaker in crossreactive than monoreactive clones.

Here immunoSEQ multiplex PCR was the method, and the copy in TCRdb shows in-frame clones only, minus some. The table includes fewer than 25,000 clones, about 81% detected once. Notes on this clone: The antigen is not known.

The sequenced sample consisted of CD4+ T cells from PBMCs, cultured in vitro. The V gene is TRBV10-2, the J gene TRBJ1-2; D is ambiguous. This receptor was taken from a human donor in good health. CDR3: CASSVALYGYTF. The CDR3 nucleotides are TGCGCCAGCAGTGTGGCCCTCTATGGCTACACCTTC.